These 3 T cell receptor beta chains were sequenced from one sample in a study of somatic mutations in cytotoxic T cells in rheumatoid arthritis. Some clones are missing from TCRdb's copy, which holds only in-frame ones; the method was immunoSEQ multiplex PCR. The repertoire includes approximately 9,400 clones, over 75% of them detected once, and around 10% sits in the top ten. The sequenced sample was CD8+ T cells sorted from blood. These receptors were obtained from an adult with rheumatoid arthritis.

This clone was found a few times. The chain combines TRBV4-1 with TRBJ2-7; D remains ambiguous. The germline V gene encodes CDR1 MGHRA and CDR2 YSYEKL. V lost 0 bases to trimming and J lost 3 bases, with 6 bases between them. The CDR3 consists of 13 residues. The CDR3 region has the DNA TGCGCCAGCAGCCAAGAGCGGATCTACGAGCAGTACTTC. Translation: CASSQERIYEQYF.

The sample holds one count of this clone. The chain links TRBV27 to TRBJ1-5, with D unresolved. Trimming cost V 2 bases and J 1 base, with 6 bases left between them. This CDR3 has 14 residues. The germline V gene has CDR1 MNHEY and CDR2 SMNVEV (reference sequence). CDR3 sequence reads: CASSLAGSNQPQHF. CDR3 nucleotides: TGTGCCAGCAGTTTAGCCGGGAGCAATCAGCCCCAGCATTTT.

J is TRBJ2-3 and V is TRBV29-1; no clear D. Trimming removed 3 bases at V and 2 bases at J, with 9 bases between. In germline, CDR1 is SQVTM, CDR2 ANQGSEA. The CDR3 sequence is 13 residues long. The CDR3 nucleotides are TGCAGCGTTGATCGTCAGGCCACAGATACGCAGTATTTT. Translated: CSVDRQATDTQYF.